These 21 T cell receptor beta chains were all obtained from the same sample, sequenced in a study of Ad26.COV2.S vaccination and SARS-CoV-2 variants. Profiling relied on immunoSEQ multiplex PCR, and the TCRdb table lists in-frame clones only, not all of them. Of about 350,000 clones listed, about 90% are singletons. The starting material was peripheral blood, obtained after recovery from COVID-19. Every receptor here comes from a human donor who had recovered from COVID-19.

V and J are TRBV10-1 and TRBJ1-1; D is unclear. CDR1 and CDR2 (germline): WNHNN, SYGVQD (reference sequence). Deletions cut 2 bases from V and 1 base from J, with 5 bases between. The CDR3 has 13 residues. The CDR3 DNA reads TGCGCCAGCAGTGAGGAGAGGAACACTGAAGCTTTCTTT. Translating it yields CASSEERNTEAFF.

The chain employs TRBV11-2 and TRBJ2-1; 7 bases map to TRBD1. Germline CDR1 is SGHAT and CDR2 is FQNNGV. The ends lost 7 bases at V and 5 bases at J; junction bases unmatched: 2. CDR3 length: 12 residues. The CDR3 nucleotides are TGTGCCAGCAACAGGGGACACAATGAGCAGTTCTTC. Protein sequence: CASNRGHNEQFF. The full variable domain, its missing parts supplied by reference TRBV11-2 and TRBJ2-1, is EAGVAQSPRYKIIEKRQSVAFWCNPISGHATLYWYQQILGQGPKLLIQFQNNGVVDDSQLPKDRFSAERLKGVDSTLKIQPAKLEDSAVYLCASNRGHNEQFFGPGTRLTVL.

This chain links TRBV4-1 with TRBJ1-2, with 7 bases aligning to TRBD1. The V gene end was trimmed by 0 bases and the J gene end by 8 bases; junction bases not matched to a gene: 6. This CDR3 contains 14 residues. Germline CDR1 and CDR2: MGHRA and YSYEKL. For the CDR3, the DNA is TGCGCCAGCAGCCAAGATGGCAGGGGGAAGGGCTACACCTTC. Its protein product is CASSQDGRGKGYTF.

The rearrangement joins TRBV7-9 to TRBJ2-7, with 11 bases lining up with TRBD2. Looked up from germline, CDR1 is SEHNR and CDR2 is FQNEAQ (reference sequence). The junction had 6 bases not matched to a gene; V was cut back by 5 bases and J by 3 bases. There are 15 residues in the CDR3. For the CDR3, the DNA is TGTGCCAGCAGCGCCTGGACTAGCGGGTTCTACGAGCAGTACTTC. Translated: CASSAWTSGFYEQYF.

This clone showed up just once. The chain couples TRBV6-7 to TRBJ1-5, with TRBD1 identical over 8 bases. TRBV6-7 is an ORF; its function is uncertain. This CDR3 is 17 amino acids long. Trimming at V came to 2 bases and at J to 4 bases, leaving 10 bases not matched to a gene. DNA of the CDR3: TGTGCCAGCAGTTACCAGAAAGACAACAGGGGGAATCAGCCCCAGCATTTT. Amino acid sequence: CASSYQKDNRGNQPQHF.

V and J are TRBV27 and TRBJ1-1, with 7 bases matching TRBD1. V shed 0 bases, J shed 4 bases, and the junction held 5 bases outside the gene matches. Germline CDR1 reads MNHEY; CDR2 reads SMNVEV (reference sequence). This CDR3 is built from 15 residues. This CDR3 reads CASSLSGDSPTEAFF. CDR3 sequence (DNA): TGTGCCAGCAGTTTATCTGGGGACAGTCCCACTGAAGCTTTCTTT.

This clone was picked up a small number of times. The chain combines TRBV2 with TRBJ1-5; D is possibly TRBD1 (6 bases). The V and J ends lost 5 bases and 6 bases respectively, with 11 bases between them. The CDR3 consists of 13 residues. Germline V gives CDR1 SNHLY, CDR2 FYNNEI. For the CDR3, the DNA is TGTGCCAGCAGTCCGGGGGCTGGTCAGCCCCAGCATTTT. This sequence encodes CASSPGAGQPQHF.

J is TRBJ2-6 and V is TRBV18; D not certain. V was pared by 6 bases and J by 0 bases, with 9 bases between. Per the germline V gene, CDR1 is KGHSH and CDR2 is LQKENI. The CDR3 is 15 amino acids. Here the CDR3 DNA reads TGTGCCAGCTCTCTCGGATACTCTGGGGCCAACGTCCTGACTTTC. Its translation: CASSLGYSGANVLTF.

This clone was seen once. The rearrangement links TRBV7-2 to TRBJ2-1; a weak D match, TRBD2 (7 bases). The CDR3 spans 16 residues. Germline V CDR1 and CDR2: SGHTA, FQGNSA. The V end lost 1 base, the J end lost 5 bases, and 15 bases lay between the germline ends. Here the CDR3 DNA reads TGTGCCAGCAGCTTAGGGGCGGGGGCGGCAGACAATGAGCAGTTCTTC. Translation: CASSLGAGAADNEQFF. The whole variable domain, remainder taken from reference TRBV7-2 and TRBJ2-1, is GAGVSQSPSNKVTEKGKDVELRCDPISGHTALYWYRQSLGQGLEFLIYFQGNSAPDKSGLPSDRFSAERTGGSVSTLTIQRTQQEDSAVYLCASSLGAGAADNEQFFGPGTRLTVL.

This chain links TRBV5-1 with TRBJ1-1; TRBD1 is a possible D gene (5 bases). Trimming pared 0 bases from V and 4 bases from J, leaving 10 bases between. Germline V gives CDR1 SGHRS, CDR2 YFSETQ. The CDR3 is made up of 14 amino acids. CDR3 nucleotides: TGCGCCAGCAGCTTGGCGGCAGGGAGCACTGAAGCTTTCTTT. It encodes CASSLAAGSTEAFF. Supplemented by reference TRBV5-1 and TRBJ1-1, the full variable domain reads KAGVTQTPRYLIKTRGQQVTLSCSPISGHRSVSWYQQTPGQGLQFLFEYFSETQRNKGNFPGRFSGRQFSNSRSEMNVSTLELGDSALYLCASSLAAGSTEAFFGQGTRLTVV.

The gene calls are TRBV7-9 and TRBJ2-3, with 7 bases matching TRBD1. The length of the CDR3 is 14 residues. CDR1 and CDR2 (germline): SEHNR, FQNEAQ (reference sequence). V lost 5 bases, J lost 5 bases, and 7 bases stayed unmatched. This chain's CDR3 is CASSMGQLGDTQYF. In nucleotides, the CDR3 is TGTGCCAGCAGCATGGGACAGTTGGGAGATACGCAGTATTTT.

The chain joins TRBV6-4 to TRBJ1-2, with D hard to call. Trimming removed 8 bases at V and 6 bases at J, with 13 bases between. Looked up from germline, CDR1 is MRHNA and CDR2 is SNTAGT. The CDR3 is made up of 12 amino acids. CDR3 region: CASPPRSNGYTF. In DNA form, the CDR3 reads TGTGCCAGCCCCCCCAGGAGTAATGGCTACACCTTC.

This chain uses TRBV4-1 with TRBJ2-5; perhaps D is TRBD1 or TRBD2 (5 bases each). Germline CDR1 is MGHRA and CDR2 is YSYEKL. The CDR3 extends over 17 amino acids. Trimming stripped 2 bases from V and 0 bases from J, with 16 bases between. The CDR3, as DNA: TGCGCCAGCAGCCAATCAGTCACGGGGACGTACCAAGAGACCCAGTACTTC. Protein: CASSQSVTGTYQETQYF.

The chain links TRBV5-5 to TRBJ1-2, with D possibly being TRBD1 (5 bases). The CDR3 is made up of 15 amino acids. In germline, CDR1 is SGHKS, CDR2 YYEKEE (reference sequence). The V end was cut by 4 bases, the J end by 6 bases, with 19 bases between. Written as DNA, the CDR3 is TGTGCCAGCAGCCCAGGTAGAGCAGGGATAAATGGCTACACCTTC. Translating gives CASSPGRAGINGYTF. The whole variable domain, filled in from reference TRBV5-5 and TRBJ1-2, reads DAGVTQSPTHLIKTRGQQVTLRCSPISGHKSVSWYQQVLGQGPQFIFQYYEKEERGRGNFPDRFSARQFPNYSSELNVNALLLGDSALYLCASSPGRAGINGYTFGSGTRLTVV.

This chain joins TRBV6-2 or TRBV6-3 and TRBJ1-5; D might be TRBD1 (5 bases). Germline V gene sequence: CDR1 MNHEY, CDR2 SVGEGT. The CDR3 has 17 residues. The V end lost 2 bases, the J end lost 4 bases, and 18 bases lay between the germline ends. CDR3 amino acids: CASSYLFGQGGNQPQHF. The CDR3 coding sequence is TGTGCCAGCAGTTACCTCTTTGGGCAGGGTGGTAATCAGCCCCAGCATTTT.

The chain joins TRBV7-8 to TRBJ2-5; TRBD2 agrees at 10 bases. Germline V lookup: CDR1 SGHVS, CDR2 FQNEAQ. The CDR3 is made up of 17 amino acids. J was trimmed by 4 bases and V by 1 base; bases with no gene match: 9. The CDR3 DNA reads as TGTGCCAGCAGCTTAGATGTCAAACGGACTAGCGGAGAGACCCAGTACTTC. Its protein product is CASSLDVKRTSGETQYF.

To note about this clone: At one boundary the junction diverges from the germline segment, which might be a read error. The CDR3 region has the DNA TGCGCCAGCAGATTGGGGACAGGGGTCCAAGAGACCCAGTACTTC. Translated: CASRLGTGVQETQYF. The J gene is TRBJ2-5, the V gene TRBV5-1; 10 bases fit TRBD1. Germline assignment: CDR1 SGHRS and CDR2 YFSETQ. The CDR3 runs 15 residues.

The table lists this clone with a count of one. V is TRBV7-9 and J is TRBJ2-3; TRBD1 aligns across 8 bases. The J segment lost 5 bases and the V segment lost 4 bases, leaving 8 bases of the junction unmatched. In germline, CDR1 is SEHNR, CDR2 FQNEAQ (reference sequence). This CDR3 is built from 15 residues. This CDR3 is CASSSDRGGVDTQYF. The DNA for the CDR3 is TGTGCCAGCAGCTCAGACAGGGGAGGTGTAGATACGCAGTATTTT.

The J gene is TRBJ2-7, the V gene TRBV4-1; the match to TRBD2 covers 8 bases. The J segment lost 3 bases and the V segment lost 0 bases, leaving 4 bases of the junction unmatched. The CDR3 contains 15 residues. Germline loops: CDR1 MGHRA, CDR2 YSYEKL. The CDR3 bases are TGCGCCAGCAGCCAAGATGGGCTAGCGGGCTACGAGCAGTACTTC. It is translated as CASSQDGLAGYEQYF.

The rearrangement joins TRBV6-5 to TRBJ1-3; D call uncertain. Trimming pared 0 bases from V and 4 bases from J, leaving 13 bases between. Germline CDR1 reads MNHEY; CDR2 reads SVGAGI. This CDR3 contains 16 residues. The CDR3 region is CASSYSDGRAGNTIYF. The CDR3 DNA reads TGTGCCAGCAGTTACTCCGACGGGAGGGCGGGAAACACCATATATTTT.

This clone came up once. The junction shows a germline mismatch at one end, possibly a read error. The CDR3 region has the DNA TGCGCCAGCCGCTTCTCCTTACAGGGGGCGCAAGAGCAGTACTTC. Translation gives CASRFSLQGAQEQYF. The V call is TRBV5-1, the J call TRBJ2-7, with TRBD1 matching over 9 bases. CDR1 and CDR2 (germline): SGHRS, YFSETQ. This CDR3 has 15 residues.